The T cell receptor (beta chain) under discussion was sequenced for a study of T cell responses to AZD1222 COVID-19 vaccine. In regard to this clone: The antigen is unknown.

Method: immunoSEQ multiplex PCR; TCRdb's copy keeps in-frame clones and lacks some. The sample records over 150,000 clones, about nine tenths being singletons. Points from the study as a whole: Compared with day 0, the breadth and depth of the Spike-specific TCR repertoire rose significantly after two doses of AZD1222. Just a handful of AZD1222 recipients were seropositive at baseline. Clonal diversity may have been underestimated, and the donors were mostly white British, with more females than males.

The CDR3 covers 17 residues. V was trimmed by 1 base and J by 0 bases, leaving 10 bases between them. The V gene's germline CDR1 is SGHVS and CDR2 FQNEAQ. The rearrangement joins TRBV7-8 to TRBJ1-6, with a possible D match to TRBD1 (5 bases). The clonotype originates from an adult in good health. Sequencing was performed on peripheral blood, taken on day 0 of AZD1222 vaccination. The CDR3 bases are TGTGCCAGCAGCTTAGTCAGGGCAGGCTCCTATAATTCACCCCTCCACTTT. Translation gives CASSLVRAGSYNSPLHF. Full variable domain (rest looked up from reference TRBV7-8 and TRBJ1-6): GAGVSQSPRYKVAKRGQDVALRCDPISGHVSLFWYQQALGQGPEFLTYFQNEAQLDKSGLPSDRFFAERPEGSVSTLKIQRTQQEDSAVYLCASSLVRAGSYNSPLHFGNGTRLTVT.